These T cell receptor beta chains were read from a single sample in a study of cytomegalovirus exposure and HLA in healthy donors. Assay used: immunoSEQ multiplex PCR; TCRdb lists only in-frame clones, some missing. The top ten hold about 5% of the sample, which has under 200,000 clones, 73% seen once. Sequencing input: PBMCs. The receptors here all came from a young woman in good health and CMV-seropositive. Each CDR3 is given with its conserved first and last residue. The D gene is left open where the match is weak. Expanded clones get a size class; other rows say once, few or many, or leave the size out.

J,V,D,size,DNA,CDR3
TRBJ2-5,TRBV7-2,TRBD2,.,TGTGCCAGCAGCTTAGTGAGACTAGCGGGGGGGCAAGAGACCCAGTACTTC,CASSLVRLAGGQETQYF
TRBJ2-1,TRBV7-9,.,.,TGTTCCAGCAGCTTACGACAAACGATCGAGAATGAGCAGTTCTTC,CSSSLRQTIENEQFF
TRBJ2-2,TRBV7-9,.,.,TGTTCCAGCAGCTTAGCGGAGGGAAGCACCGGGGAGCTGTTTTTT,CSSSLAEGSTGELFF
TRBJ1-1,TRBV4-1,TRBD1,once,TGCGCCAGCAGCCCTCAGACAGGGCGGAACACTGAAGCTTTCTTT,CASSPQTGRNTEAFF
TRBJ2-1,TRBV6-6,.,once,TGTGCCAGCAGTCGACAGGACAGTCACAATGAGCAGTTCTTC,CASSRQDSHNEQFF
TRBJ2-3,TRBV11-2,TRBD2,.,TGTGCCAGCAGTCCCGGACTAGCTCCAGATACGCAGTATTTT,CASSPGLAPDTQYF
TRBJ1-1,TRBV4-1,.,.,TGCGCCAGCAGCCGGGGGGGAGGGGAAGGCACTGAAGCTTTCTTT,CASSRGGGEGTEAFF
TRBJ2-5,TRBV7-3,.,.,TGTGCCAGCAGCACCGGGGGCGGGGGTCAGAAAGAGACCCAGTACTTC,CASSTGGGGQKETQYF
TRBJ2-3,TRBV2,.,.,TGTGCCCGAAGGGGTGCAGGGCCTGGGGAGTATTTT,CARRGAGPGEYF
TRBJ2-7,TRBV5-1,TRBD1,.,TGCGCCAGCAGTGTGGGACAGGGGGAATCCTACGAGCAGTACTTC,CASSVGQGESYEQYF
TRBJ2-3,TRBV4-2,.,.,TGTGCCAGCAGCCAAGGGTGGCAGGTCCAAAATGCAAGCACAGATACGCAGTATTTT,CASSQGWQVQNASTDTQYF
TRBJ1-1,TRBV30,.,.,TGTGCCTGGACCAGAAACACTGAAGCTTTCTTT,CAWTRNTEAFF
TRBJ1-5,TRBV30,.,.,TGTGCCTGGAGTGTCCAGGAGGGCCAGCCCCAGCATTTT,CAWSVQEGQPQHF
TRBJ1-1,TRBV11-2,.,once,TGTGCCAGCAGCTTCCAGGGGTATGGTGAAGCTTTCTTT,CASSFQGYGEAFF
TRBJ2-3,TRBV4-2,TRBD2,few,TGTGCCAGCAGCCAAGAGGGGGCTAGCGGGGGTTCCCAGACAGATACGCAGTATTTT,CASSQEGASGGSQTDTQYF
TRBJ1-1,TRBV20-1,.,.,TGCAGTGCTCTGACCTTCCCGGGGGCTTTCTTT,CSALTFPGAFF
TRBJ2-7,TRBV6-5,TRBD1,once,TGTGCCAGCAGTTACAGGGACAGGGGCCTCTACGAGCAGTACTTC,CASSYRDRGLYEQYF
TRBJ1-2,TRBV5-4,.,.,TGTGCCAGCAGCCGTTCAGATGGCTACACCTTC,CASSRSDGYTF
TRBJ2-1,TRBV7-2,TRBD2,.,TGTGCCAGCAGCTCCGCGGGGGATTCCTACAATGAGCAGTTCTTC,CASSSAGDSYNEQFF
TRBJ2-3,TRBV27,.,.,TGTGCCAGCAGTTTAGCTCCCGGGGGAGCAGATACGCAGTATTTT,CASSLAPGGADTQYF
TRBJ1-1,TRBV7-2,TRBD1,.,TGTGCCAGCAGCTTCCGACAGGGCGACACTGAAGCTTTCTTT,CASSFRQGDTEAFF
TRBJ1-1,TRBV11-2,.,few,TGTGCCAGCAGCTTAGCCGGACAAGGGAACACTGAAGCTTTCTTT,CASSLAGQGNTEAFF
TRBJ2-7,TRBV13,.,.,TGTGCCAGCAGCCTCAGGTACGAGCAGTACTTC,CASSLRYEQYF
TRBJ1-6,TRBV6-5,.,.,TGTGCCAGCAGTTGGGGCCGCGAGAATAATTCACCCCTCCACTTT,CASSWGRENNSPLHF
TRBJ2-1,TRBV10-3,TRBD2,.,TGTGCCATCAGTGGCCGGGGGGGCTCAGGTAATGAGCAGTTCTTC,CAISGRGGSGNEQFF
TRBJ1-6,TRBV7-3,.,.,TGTGCCAGCAGCCCCACAGGGTTTGGTTCACCCCTCCACTTT,CASSPTGFGSPLHF
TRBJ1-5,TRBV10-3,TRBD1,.,TGTGCCATCAGTGTTACAGGGGGCAATCAGCCCCAGCATTTT,CAISVTGGNQPQHF